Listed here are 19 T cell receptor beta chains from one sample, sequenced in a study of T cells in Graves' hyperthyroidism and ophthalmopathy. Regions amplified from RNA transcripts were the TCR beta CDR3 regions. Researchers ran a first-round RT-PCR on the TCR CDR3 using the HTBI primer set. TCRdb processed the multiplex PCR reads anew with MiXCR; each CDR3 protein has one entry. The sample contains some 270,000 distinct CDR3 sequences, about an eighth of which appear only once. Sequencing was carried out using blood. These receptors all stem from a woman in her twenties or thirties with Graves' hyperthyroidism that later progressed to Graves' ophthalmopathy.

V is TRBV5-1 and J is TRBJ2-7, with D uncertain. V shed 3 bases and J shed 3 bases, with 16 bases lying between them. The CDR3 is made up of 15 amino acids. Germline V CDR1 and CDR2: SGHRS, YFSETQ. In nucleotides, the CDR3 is TGCGCCAGCAGCTGGCTCGACACCACAAACTACGAGCAGTACTTC. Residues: CASSWLDTTNYEQYF. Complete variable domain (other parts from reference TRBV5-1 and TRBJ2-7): KAGVTQTPRYLIKTRGQQVTLSCSPISGHRSVSWYQQTPGQGLQFLFEYFSETQRNKGNFPGRFSGRQFSNSRSEMNVSTLELGDSALYLCASSWLDTTNYEQYFGPGTRLTVT.

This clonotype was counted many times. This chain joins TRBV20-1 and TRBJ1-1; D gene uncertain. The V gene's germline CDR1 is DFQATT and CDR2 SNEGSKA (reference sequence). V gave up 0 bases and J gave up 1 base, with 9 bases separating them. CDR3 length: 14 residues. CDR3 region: CSARDQAGNTEAFF. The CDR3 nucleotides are TGCAGTGCTAGAGATCAGGCAGGGAACACTGAAGCTTTCTTT.

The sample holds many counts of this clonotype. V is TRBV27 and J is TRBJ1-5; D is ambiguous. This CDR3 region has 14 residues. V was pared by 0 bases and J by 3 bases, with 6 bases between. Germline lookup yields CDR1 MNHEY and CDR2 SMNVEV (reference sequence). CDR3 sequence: CASSLSGDNQPQHF. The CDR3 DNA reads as TGTGCCAGCAGTTTATCCGGGGACAATCAGCCCCAGCATTTT.

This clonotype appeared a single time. The CDR3 region is CASSLEGLGSEKLFF. CDR3 DNA: TGTGCCAGCAGTTTAGAGGGGCTGGGGAGTGAAAAACTGTTTTTT. The chain has TRBV12-3 or TRBV12-4 and TRBJ1-4, with TRBD1 as a possible D gene (5 bases). Trimming cost V 1 base and J 7 bases, with 13 bases left between them. The CDR3 length is 15 residues.

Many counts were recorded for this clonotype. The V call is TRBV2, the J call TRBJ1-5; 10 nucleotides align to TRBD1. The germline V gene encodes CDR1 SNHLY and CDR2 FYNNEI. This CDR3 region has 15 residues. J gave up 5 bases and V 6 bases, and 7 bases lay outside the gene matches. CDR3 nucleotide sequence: TGTGCCAGCAGCGACAGGGGGCGACTATATCAGCCCCAGCATTTT. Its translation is CASSDRGRLYQPQHF.

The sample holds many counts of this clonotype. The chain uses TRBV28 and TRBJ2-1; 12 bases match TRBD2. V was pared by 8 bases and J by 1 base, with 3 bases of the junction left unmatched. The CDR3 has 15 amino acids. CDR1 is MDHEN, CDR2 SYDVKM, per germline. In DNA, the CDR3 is TGTGCCAGCCAGACTAGCGGGAGTTCCTACAATGAGCAGTTCTTC. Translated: CASQTSGSSYNEQFF.

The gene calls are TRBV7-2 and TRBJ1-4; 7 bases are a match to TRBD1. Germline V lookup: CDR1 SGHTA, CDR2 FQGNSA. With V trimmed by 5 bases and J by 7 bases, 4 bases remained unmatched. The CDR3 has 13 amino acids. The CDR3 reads CASSEGAGEKLFF. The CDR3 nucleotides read TGTGCCAGCAGCGAGGGGGCTGGTGAAAAACTGTTTTTT.

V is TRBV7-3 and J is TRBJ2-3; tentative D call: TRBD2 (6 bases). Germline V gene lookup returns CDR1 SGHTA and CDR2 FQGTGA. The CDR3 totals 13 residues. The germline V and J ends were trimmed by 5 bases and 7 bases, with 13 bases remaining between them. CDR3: CASSGTSINTQYF. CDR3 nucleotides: TGTGCCAGCAGCGGGACTTCCATAAATACGCAGTATTTT.

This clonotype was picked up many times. Here the CDR3 reads CASSWVRLNTEAFF. The CDR3 nucleotides read TGTGCCAGCAGTTGGGTCCGCTTGAACACTGAAGCTTTCTTT. The chain recombines TRBV27 with TRBJ1-1; D remains unclear. This CDR3 is 14 amino acids long. The germline CDR1 and CDR2 sequences are MNHEY and SMNVEV (reference sequence). Trimming stripped 4 bases from V and 0 bases from J, with 9 bases between.

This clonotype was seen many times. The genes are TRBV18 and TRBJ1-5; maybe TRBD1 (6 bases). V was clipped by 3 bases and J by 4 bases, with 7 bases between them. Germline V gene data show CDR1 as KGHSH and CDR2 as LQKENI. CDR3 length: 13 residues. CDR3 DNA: TGTGCCAGCTCACCGGACAGAAATCAGCCCCAGCATTTT. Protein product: CASSPDRNQPQHF.

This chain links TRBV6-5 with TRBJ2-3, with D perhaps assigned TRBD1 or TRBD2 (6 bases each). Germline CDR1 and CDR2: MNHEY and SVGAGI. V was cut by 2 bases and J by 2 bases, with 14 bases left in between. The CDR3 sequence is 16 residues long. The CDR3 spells CASSYRGEISTDTQYF. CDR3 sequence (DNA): TGTGCCAGCAGTTACAGGGGGGAAATATCCACAGATACGCAGTATTTT.

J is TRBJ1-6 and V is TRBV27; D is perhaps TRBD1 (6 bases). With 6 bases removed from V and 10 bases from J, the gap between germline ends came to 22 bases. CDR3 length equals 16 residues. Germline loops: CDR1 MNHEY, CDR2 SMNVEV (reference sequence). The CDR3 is CASRSSGTLPRSPLHF. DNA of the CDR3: TGTGCCAGCAGAAGTTCCGGGACACTTCCCCGATCACCCCTCCACTTT.

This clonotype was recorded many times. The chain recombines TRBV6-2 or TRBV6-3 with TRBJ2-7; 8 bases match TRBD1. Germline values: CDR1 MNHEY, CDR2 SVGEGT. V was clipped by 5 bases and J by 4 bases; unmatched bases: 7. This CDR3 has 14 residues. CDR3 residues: CASSVDRENYEQYF. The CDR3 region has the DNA TGTGCCAGCAGTGTGGACAGGGAAAATTACGAGCAGTACTTC.

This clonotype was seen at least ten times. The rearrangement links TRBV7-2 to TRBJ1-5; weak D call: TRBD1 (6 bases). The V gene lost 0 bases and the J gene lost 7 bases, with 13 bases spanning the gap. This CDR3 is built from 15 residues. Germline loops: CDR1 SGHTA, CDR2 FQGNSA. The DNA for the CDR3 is TGTGCCAGCAGCTTAGCTGCAGGGGTCGGCCAGCCCCAGCATTTT. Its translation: CASSLAAGVGQPQHF.

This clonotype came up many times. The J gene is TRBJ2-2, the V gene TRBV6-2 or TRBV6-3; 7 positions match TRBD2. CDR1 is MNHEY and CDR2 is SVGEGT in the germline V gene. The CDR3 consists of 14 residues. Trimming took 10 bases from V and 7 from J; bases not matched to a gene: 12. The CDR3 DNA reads TGTGCCACCTACCTGGCGGGAGCAATCGGGGAGCTGTTTTTT. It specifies CATYLAGAIGELFF.

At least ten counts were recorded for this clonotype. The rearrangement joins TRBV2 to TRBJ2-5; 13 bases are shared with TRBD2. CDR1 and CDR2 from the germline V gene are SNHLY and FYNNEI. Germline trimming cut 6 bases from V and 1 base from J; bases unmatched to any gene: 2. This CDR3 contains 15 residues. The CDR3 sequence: CASRGLAGAQETQYF. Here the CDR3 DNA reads TGTGCCAGCAGAGGACTAGCGGGGGCCCAAGAGACCCAGTACTTC.

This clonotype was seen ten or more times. In DNA, the CDR3 is TGTGCCAGCAGCTTAGAAAATGGTGGCTACACCTTC. It codes for CASSLENGGYTF. The chain has TRBV13 and TRBJ1-2; D ambiguous. This CDR3 is built from 12 residues. Per germline, CDR1 PRHDT and CDR2 FYEKMQ (reference sequence). Trimming shortened V by 1 base and J by 7 bases, and 7 bases separated the two germline ends.

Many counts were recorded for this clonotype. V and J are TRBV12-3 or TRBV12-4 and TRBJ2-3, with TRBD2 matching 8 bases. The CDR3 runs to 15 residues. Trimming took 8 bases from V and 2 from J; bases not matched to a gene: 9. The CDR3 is CASGGLALNTDTQYF. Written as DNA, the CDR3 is TGTGCCAGCGGAGGACTAGCTCTTAACACAGATACGCAGTATTTT.

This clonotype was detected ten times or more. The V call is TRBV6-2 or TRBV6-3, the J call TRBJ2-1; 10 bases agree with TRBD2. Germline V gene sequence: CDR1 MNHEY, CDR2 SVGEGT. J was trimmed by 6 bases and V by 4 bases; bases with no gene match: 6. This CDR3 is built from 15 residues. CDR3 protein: CASSSGLAETNEQFF. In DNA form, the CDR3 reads TGTGCCAGCAGTTCAGGACTAGCGGAGACCAATGAGCAGTTCTTC.